These 10 T cell receptor beta chains share one sample of origin, sequenced in a study of Ad26.COV2.S vaccination and SARS-CoV-2 variants (dated by TCRdb to 2020 to 2022). In the paper's terms, the treatment or condition label means: over 15 received Ad26.COV2.S at low or high dose, single or two shots; roughly five received placebo; per-sample allocation not given. For vaccine and placebo recipients, the sequenced repertoires came from samples collected on day 63 after the first injection. The method behind the library was the immunoSEQ multiplex PCR assay. Imported from immuneACCESS, the table was reduced by TCRdb to in-frame sequences with V and J called. These copies leave out some clones; in studies compared against another copy, an unresolved V gene accounts for under half, and the cause of the remainder is not known. The sample table shows 430,000 or so clones, and roughly nine tenths are seen once. The top ten clonotypes cover approximately 2.5% of the sample.

The sequencing here drew on peripheral blood, taken in a trial of Ad26.COV2.S vaccine versus placebo. These receptors came from a person aged 18-65 years who received the Ad26.COV2.S COVID-19 vaccine or a placebo.

The chain couples TRBV9 to TRBJ2-1; D is unclear. V was cut by 1 base and J by 11 bases, with 19 bases left in between. The CDR3 consists of 15 residues. Per the germline V gene, CDR1 is SGDLS and CDR2 is YYNGEE. Here the CDR3 reads CASSVTGPPGAKQFF. The DNA for the CDR3 is TGTGCCAGCAGCGTAACTGGACCACCAGGAGCCAAGCAGTTCTTC.

The chain carries TRBV6-2 or TRBV6-3 and TRBJ2-5; D remains unclear. Looked up from germline, CDR1 is MNHEY and CDR2 is SVGEGT. This CDR3 comprises 15 residues. The V gene lost 0 bases and the J gene lost 1 base, with 9 bases spanning the gap. CDR3 loop: CASSYSGRTQETQYF. CDR3 DNA: TGTGCCAGCAGTTACTCGGGCAGGACCCAAGAGACCCAGTACTTC.

The rearrangement joins TRBV5-1 to TRBJ1-1; possibly TRBD1 for D (5 bases). The CDR3 consists of 12 residues. Germline CDR1 SGHRS, CDR2 YFSETQ. V was shortened by 2 bases and J by 12 bases, with 14 bases between the two germline ends. The CDR3 bases are TGCGCCAGCAGCTTTTGGGGGGAGGGACCTTTCTTT. It is translated as CASSFWGEGPFF. The full variable domain, completed using reference TRBV5-1 and TRBJ1-1, is KAGVTQTPRYLIKTRGQQVTLSCSPISGHRSVSWYQQTPGQGLQFLFEYFSETQRNKGNFPGRFSGRQFSNSRSEMNVSTLELGDSALYLCASSFWGEGPFFGQGTRLTVV.

In its sample, this clone was seen once. The chain recombines TRBV2 with TRBJ1-6; D is unclear. V lost 5 bases and J lost 8, with 19 bases in between. The CDR3 length is 16 residues. The V gene's germline CDR1 is SNHLY and CDR2 FYNNEI. CDR3 coding DNA: TGTGCCAGCAGTAAAGAGTCGACCTCCTTTGATTCACCCCTCCACTTT. Protein: CASSKESTSFDSPLHF.

The chain has TRBV11-3 and TRBJ2-1, with 7 positions matching TRBD1. Germline loops: CDR1 SGHNT, CDR2 YENEEA. The CDR3 runs 15 residues. Trimming took 1 base from V and 4 from J; bases not matched to a gene: 4. CDR3 sequence: CASSLGQGNYNEQFF. DNA of the CDR3: TGTGCCAGCAGCTTAGGACAGGGAAATTACAATGAGCAGTTCTTC.

The genes are TRBV28 and TRBJ2-6, with no clear D. This CDR3 is built from 15 residues. The V gene lost 3 bases and the J gene lost 2 bases, with 8 bases spanning the gap. The germline gives CDR1 MDHEN, CDR2 SYDVKM. The CDR3 DNA is TGTGCCAGCAGTTTTGTTGGGGCTGGGGCCAACGTCCTGACTTTC. Translation: CASSFVGAGANVLTF.

This clone was detected once. The CDR3 loop is CASSLRGSAPTDTQYF. Written as DNA, the CDR3 is TGTGCCAGCAGCTTAAGAGGCAGCGCCCCCACAGATACGCAGTATTTT. The chain combines TRBV7-9 with TRBJ2-3; D remains ambiguous. The CDR3 covers 16 residues. The V gene's germline CDR1 is SEHNR and CDR2 FQNEAQ (reference sequence). Trimming shortened V by 2 bases and J by 2 bases, and 14 bases separated the two germline ends.

The V gene is TRBV15, the J gene TRBJ1-1; D possibly corresponds to TRBD1 (6 bases). Germline-derived CDR1 and CDR2 are LNHNV and YYDKDF (reference sequence). Trimming stripped 1 base from V and 0 bases from J, with 9 bases between. The CDR3 contains 15 residues. The DNA of the CDR3 is TGTGCCACCAGCAGAGTGGACAGCCTGAACACTGAAGCTTTCTTT. Encoded protein: CATSRVDSLNTEAFF.

The chain uses TRBV5-4 and TRBJ2-4, with D unresolved. The V and J ends lost 0 bases and 7 bases respectively, with 11 bases between them. This CDR3 contains 14 residues. Germline V lookup: CDR1 SGHNT, CDR2 YYREEE (reference sequence). The CDR3 loop reads CASSLDRRRNIQYF. The CDR3 DNA sequence: TGTGCCAGCAGCTTGGATAGGCGGCGGAACATTCAGTACTTC.

V is TRBV11-3 and J is TRBJ2-5; D is unclear. The V end was cut by 5 bases, the J end by 1 base, with 8 bases between. The length of the CDR3 is 13 residues. The germline V gene encodes CDR1 SGHNT and CDR2 YENEEA. CDR3 in DNA: TGTGCCAGCAGCCCGATCATCCAAGAGACCCAGTACTTC. This gives the protein CASSPIIQETQYF.